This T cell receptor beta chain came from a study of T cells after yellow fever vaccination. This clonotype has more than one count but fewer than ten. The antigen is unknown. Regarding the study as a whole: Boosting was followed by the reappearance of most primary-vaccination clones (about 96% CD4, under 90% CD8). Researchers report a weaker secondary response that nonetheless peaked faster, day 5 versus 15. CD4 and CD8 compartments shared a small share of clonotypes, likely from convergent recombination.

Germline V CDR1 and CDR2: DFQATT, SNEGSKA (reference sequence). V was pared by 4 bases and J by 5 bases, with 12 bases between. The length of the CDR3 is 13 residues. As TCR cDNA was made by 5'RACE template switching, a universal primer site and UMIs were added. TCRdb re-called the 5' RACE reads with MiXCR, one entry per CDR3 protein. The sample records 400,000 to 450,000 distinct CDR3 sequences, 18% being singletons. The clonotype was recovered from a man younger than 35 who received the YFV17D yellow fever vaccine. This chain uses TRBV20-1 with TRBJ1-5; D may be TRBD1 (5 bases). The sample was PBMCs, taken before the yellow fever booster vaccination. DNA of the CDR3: TGCAGTGCTACCCCACGGGGGGATCAGCCCCAGCATTTT. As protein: CSATPRGDQPQHF.